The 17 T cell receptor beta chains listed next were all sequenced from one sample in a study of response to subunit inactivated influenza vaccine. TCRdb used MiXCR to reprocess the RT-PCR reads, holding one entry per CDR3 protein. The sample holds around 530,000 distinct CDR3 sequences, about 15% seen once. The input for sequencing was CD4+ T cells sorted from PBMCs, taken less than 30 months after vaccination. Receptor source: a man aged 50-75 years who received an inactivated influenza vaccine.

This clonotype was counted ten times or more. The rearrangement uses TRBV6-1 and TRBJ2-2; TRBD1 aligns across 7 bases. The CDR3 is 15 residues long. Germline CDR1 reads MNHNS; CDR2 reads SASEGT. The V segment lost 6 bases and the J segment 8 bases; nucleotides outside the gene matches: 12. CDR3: CASSHRQGHGGELFF. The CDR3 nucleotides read TGTGCCAGCAGCCATCGACAGGGACATGGTGGGGAGCTGTTTTTT.

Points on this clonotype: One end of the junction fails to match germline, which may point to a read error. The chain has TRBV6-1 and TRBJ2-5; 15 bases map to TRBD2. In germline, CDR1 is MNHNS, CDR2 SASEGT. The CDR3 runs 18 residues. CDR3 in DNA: TGTGCCAGCAGTAATCCTAGGACTAGCGGGAGGGCAAGGGAGACCCAGAACTTC. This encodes CASSNPRTSGRARETQNF.

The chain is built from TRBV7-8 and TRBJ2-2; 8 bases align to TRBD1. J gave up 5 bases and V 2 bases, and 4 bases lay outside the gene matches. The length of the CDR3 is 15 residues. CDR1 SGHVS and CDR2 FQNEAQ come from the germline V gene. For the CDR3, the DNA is TGTGCCAGCAGCTTACTCACAGGGGGGACCGGGGAGCTGTTTTTT. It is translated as CASSLLTGGTGELFF.

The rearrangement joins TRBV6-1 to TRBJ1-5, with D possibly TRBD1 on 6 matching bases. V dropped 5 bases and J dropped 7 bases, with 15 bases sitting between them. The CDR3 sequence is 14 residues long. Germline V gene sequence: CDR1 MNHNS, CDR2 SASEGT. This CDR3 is CASSRQGSSQPQHF. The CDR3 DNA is TGTGCCAGCAGTCGCCAGGGGTCGAGCCAGCCCCAGCATTTT.

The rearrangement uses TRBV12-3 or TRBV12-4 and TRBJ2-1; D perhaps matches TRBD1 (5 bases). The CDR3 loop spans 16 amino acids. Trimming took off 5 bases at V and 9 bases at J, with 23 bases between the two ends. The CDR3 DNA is TGTGCCAGCAGTCAAGCTGTAGGTGTCAGGGTGGGTGAGCAGTTCTTC. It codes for CASSQAVGVRVGEQFF.

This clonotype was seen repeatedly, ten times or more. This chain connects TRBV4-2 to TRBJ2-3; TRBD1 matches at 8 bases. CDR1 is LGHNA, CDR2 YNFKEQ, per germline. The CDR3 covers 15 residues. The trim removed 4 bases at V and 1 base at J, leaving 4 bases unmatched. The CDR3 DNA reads TGTGCCAGCAGCCGACAGGGGCTGGGCACAGATACGCAGTATTTT. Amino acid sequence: CASSRQGLGTDTQYF.

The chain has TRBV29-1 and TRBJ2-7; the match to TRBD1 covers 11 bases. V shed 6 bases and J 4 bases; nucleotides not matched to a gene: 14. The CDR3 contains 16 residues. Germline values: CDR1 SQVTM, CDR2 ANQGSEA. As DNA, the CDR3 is TGCAGCGTCCGGGACAGGGGGGCCCAACCACCTTACGAGCAGTACTTC. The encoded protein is CSVRDRGAQPPYEQYF.

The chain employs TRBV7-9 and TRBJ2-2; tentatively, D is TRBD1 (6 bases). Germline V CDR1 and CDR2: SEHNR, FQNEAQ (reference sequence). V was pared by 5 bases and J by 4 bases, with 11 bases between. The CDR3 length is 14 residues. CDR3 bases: TGTGCCAGCAGCCCCCTAGGGGGCACCGGGGAGCTGTTTTTT. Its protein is CASSPLGGTGELFF.

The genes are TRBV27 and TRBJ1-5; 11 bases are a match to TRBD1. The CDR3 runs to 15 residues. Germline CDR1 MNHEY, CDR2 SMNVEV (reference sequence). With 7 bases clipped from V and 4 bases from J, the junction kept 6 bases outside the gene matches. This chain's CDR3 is CASTSGTGGNQPQHF. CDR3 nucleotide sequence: TGTGCCAGCACCTCCGGGACAGGGGGGAATCAGCCCCAGCATTTT.

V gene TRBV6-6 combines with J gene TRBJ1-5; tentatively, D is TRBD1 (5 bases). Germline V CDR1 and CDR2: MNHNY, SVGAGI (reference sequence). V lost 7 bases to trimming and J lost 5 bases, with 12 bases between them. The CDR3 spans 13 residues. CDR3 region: CASTRRGDQPQHF. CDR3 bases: TGTGCCAGCACCCGGCGGGGGGATCAGCCCCAGCATTTT.

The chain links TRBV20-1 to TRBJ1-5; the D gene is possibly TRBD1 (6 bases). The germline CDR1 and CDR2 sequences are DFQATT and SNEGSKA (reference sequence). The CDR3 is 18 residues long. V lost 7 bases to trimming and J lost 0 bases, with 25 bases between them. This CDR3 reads CSVPGRGVHLPSNQPQHF. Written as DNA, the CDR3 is TGCAGTGTACCAGGGAGGGGGGTGCACCTACCTAGCAATCAGCCCCAGCATTTT.

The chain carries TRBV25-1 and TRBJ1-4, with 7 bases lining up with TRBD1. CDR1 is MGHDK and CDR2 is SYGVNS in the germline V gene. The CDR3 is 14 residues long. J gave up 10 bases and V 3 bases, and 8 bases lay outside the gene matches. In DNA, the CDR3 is TGTGCCAGCAGTGACACAGGGGTTGCGGGAAAACTGTTTTTT. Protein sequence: CASSDTGVAGKLFF.

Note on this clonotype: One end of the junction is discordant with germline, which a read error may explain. The CDR3 DNA follows: TGTGCCGGCAGTTTCGACGGCGGAGGTCTGGAGACCCAGTACTTC. Protein product: CAGSFDGGGLETQYF. The chain combines TRBV12-3 or TRBV12-4 with TRBJ2-5, with a tentative D call TRBD2 (5 bases). This CDR3 contains 15 residues.

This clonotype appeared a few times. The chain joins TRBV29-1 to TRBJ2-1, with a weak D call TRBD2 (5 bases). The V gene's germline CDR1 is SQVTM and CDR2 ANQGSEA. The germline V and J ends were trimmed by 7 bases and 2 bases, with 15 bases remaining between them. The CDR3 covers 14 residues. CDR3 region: CSATASGAYNEQFF. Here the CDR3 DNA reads TGCAGCGCAACGGCGAGCGGTGCCTACAATGAGCAGTTCTTC.

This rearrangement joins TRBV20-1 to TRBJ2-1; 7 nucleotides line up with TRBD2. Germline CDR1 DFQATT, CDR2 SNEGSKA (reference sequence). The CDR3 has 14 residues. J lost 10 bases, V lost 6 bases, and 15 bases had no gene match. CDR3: CSANRAREIGEQFF. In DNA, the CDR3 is TGCAGTGCCAACCGGGCGCGGGAGATAGGGGAGCAGTTCTTC.

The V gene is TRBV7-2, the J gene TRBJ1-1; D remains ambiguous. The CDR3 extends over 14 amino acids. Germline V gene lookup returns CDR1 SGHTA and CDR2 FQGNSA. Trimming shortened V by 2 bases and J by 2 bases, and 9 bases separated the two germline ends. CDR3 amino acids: CASSLSGTNTEAFF. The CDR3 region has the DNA TGTGCCAGCAGCTTATCGGGCACCAACACTGAAGCTTTCTTT.

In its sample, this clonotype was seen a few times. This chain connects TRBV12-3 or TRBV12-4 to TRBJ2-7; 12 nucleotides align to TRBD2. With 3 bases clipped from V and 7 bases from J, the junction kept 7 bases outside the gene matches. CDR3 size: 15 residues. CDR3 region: CASSLLSGLAGEQYF. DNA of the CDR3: TGTGCCAGCAGTTTGCTATCGGGACTAGCGGGTGAGCAGTACTTC.